Below, 28 T cell receptor beta chains from the same sample are listed, as sequenced in a study of shared clonotypes between healthy human individuals. Produced via immunoSEQ multiplex PCR; TCRdb's table is partial and in-frame only. The table records around 2.1 million clones, about 94% of them present only once. The sequenced sample was naive CD4+ T cells sorted from blood. The subset: CD45RA+ positively selected. The receptors derive from a man in his late teens or twenties in good health.

The V gene is TRBV28, the J gene TRBJ1-6; tentative D call: TRBD1 (6 bases). This CDR3 has 13 residues. Trimming left V 9 bases short and J 12 bases short, with 18 bases between. CDR1 and CDR2 from the germline V gene are MDHEN and SYDVKM. DNA for the CDR3: TGTGCCAGTTGGAGGACAGCCTCTTTACCCCTCCACTTT. As protein: CASWRTASLPLHF.

The chain employs TRBV2 and TRBJ2-7; weak D call: TRBD1 (6 bases). Trimming pared 3 bases from V and 8 bases from J, leaving 17 bases between. Germline lookup yields CDR1 SNHLY and CDR2 FYNNEI. This CDR3 spans 14 amino acids. CDR3 sequence (DNA): TGTGCCAGCAGTGATCAAGGGGGACAAGGGCAGCAGTACTTC. Encoded protein: CASSDQGGQGQQYF.

The V gene is TRBV5-5, the J gene TRBJ1-5, with no clear D. The CDR3 is 14 amino acids. Trimming shortened V by 0 bases and J by 4 bases, and 8 bases separated the two germline ends. Germline loops: CDR1 SGHKS, CDR2 YYEKEE (reference sequence). CDR3 DNA: TGTGCCAGCAGCTTGGAATCTCTAAATCAGCCCCAGCATTTT. Translating it yields CASSLESLNQPQHF.

The chain carries TRBV13 and TRBJ2-1; 9 positions match TRBD2. This CDR3 spans 14 amino acids. The germline V gene encodes CDR1 PRHDT and CDR2 FYEKMQ (reference sequence). With V trimmed by 2 bases and J by 10 bases, 6 bases remained unmatched. The CDR3 is CASSLRLAEYEQFF. The DNA for the CDR3 is TGTGCCAGCAGCTTAAGACTAGCGGAGTACGAGCAGTTCTTC.

The rearrangement uses TRBV6-5 and TRBJ1-2; 9 bases fit TRBD1. The CDR3 runs 15 residues. The germline V gene encodes CDR1 MNHEY and CDR2 SVGAGI. Trimming cost V 6 bases and J 6 bases; bases outside gene matches: 11. CDR3 loop: CASRRPGQGSDGYTF. DNA of the CDR3: TGTGCCAGCAGACGTCCGGGACAGGGTTCGGATGGCTACACCTTC.

This rearrangement joins TRBV30 to TRBJ1-1; unclear D gene. The CDR3 loop spans 16 amino acids. V was trimmed by 0 bases and J by 6 bases, leaving 20 bases between them. The V gene's germline CDR1 is GTSNPN and CDR2 SVGIG (reference sequence). CDR3 amino acids: CAWSVRVGAGPPEAFF. CDR3 nucleotide sequence: TGTGCCTGGAGTGTACGGGTTGGCGCAGGTCCCCCTGAAGCTTTCTTT.

This chain uses TRBV28 with TRBJ2-1, with TRBD2 matching over 9 bases. The CDR3 sequence is 15 residues long. Germline V gene lookup returns CDR1 MDHEN and CDR2 SYDVKM. V lost 9 bases to trimming and J lost 8 bases; unmatched junction nucleotides: 14. DNA for the CDR3: TGTGCCAGTCTTCATGGCGGGGGGGTTGGCGATGAGCAGTTCTTC. Translated, it gives CASLHGGGVGDEQFF. Based on the CDR3 plus reference TRBV28 and TRBJ2-1, the full variable domain is DVKVTQSSRYLVKRTGEKVFLECVQDMDHENMFWYRQDPGLGLRLIYFSYDVKMKEKGDIPEGYSVSREKKERFSLILESASTNQTSMYLCASLHGGGVGDEQFFGPGTRLTVL.

This clone was detected only a few times. J is TRBJ1-4 and V is TRBV5-6, with D tentatively TRBD1 (6 bases). The CDR3 covers 17 residues. V was shortened by 0 bases and J by 4 bases, with 16 bases between the two germline ends. Germline CDR1 and CDR2: SGHDT and YYEEEE. The CDR3 reads CASSLGYGGAGNEKLFF. The CDR3 region has the DNA TGTGCCAGCAGCTTGGGCTACGGGGGCGCGGGTAATGAAAAACTGTTTTTT.

The V gene is TRBV10-3, the J gene TRBJ2-5; 10 nucleotides agree with TRBD2. Germline-derived CDR1 and CDR2 are ENHRY and SYGVKD. CDR3 length: 19 residues. The ends lost 2 bases at V and 2 bases at J; junction bases unmatched: 14. The CDR3 DNA reads TGTGCCATCAGTGAGCGCGGAGCGGGAGGGCCTTGGGAGCAAGAGACCCAGTACTTC. Translation gives CAISERGAGGPWEQETQYF.

This clone was observed a few times. In DNA form, the CDR3 reads TGTGCCACCAGAACAGGGGGCGTTCCACCCCTCCACTTT. Its protein is CATRTGGVPPLHF. This chain connects TRBV15 to TRBJ1-6; 9 bases are a match to TRBD1. J lost 11 bases, V lost 6 bases, and 5 bases had no gene match. This CDR3 is built from 13 residues. Per the germline V gene, CDR1 is LNHNV and CDR2 is YYDKDF (reference sequence).

V usage is TRBV18 and J usage is TRBJ2-1; perhaps TRBD2 as D (5 bases). V was pared by 6 bases and J by 7 bases, with 22 bases between. Germline CDR1 is KGHSH and CDR2 is LQKENI. The CDR3 totals 16 residues. The CDR3: CASSGFSEAAFNEQFF. The CDR3 coding sequence is TGTGCCAGCTCCGGATTTTCGGAAGCGGCCTTTAATGAGCAGTTCTTC.

In regard to this clone: The identical CDR3 is also encoded by other nucleotide sequences in the sample. The chain links TRBV6-5 to TRBJ2-7, with D perhaps matching TRBD1 (6 bases). V lost 6 bases, J lost 3 bases, and 12 bases lay in between. In germline, CDR1 is MNHEY, CDR2 SVGAGI. The CDR3 loop spans 13 amino acids. CDR3 nucleotide sequence: TGTGCCAGCAGCCGAACAGGGTACTACGAGCAGTACTTC. This gives the protein CASSRTGYYEQYF.

The chain has TRBV10-3 and TRBJ1-4; TRBD1 is a possible D gene (5 bases). CDR1 ENHRY and CDR2 SYGVKD come from the germline V gene. V dropped 2 bases and J dropped 3 bases, with 10 bases sitting between them. The CDR3 consists of 15 residues. Here the CDR3 reads CAISEAGGANEKLFF. The CDR3 nucleotides read TGTGCCATCAGTGAGGCAGGAGGGGCTAATGAAAAACTGTTTTTT.

V usage is TRBV4-1 and J usage is TRBJ1-4; the D is unclear. The CDR3 has 13 amino acids. CDR1 is MGHRA, CDR2 YSYEKL, per germline. Trimming left V 1 base short and J 8 bases short, with 8 bases between. The CDR3 sequence: CASSQGLVEKLFF. The CDR3 DNA is TGCGCCAGCAGCCAAGGCCTGGTCGAAAAACTGTTTTTT.

The CDR3 DNA is TGTGCCAGCAGTTTTGGGGGGCGCGTTGATGAAAAACTGTTTTTT. Its protein product is CASSFGGRVDEKLFF. The chain couples TRBV28 to TRBJ1-4; D may be TRBD1 (6 bases). Between the trimmed V and J ends, which lost 3 bases and 6 bases, there was a span of 14 bases. The CDR3 has 15 amino acids. CDR1 is MDHEN, CDR2 SYDVKM, per germline.

This clone appeared once. The chain employs TRBV6-5 and TRBJ2-3; D is unclear. The CDR3 covers 11 residues. Deletions cut 6 bases from V and 5 bases from J, with 6 bases between. Germline lookup yields CDR1 MNHEY and CDR2 SVGAGI. The CDR3 DNA is TGTGCCAGCAGAATGGGAGATACGCAGTATTTT. It codes for CASRMGDTQYF.

The rearrangement uses TRBV5-1 and TRBJ2-2, with TRBD1 matching over 9 bases. The CDR3 has 15 residues. The junction had 4 bases not matched to a gene; V was cut back by 4 bases and J by 3 bases. The germline V gene encodes CDR1 SGHRS and CDR2 YFSETQ. CDR3 protein: CASSMGTGHTGELFF. The CDR3 nucleotides are TGCGCCAGCAGCATGGGGACAGGGCACACCGGGGAGCTGTTTTTT.

This chain uses TRBV5-1 with TRBJ2-5; 9 bases are a match to TRBD2. Germline CDR1 reads SGHRS; CDR2 reads YFSETQ. The CDR3 covers 13 residues. The V and J ends lost 4 bases and 5 bases, in that order; junction bases with no gene match: 3. The CDR3 protein is CASSRSGSETQYF. The CDR3 bases are TGCGCCAGCAGCCGTAGCGGGAGTGAGACCCAGTACTTC.

In the case of this clone: At one end the junction does not follow the germline gene, possibly because of a read error. The rearrangement joins TRBV7-7 to TRBJ1-5, with D maybe TRBD1 (6 bases). Germline CDR1 is SSHAT and CDR2 is FNYEAQ (reference sequence). The CDR3 is 15 residues long. CDR3 sequence reads: CASSLRRGGNQPQHF. For the CDR3, the DNA is TGTGCTAGCAGCTTGAGGAGGGGGGGTAATCAGCCCCAGCATTTT.

The chain recombines TRBV9 with TRBJ2-5; either TRBD1 or TRBD2 may fit D (5 bases each). The CDR3 is made up of 15 amino acids. V shed 3 bases and J shed 5 bases, with 17 bases lying between them. Germline CDR1 SGDLS, CDR2 YYNGEE. In DNA, the CDR3 is TGTGCCAGCAGCGCAAACGAGAGGGGAGTGGAGACCCAGTACTTC. Translating gives CASSANERGVETQYF.

The J gene is TRBJ2-7, the V gene TRBV7-2, with 9 bases lining up with TRBD2. With 5 bases clipped from V and 0 bases from J, the junction kept 14 bases outside the gene matches. Germline CDR1 reads SGHTA; CDR2 reads FQGNSA. There are 18 residues in the CDR3. The CDR3 here is CASSTISLAGLSSYEQYF. CDR3 bases: TGTGCCAGCAGCACAATTAGCCTAGCGGGGCTGAGCTCCTACGAGCAGTACTTC. Based on the CDR3 plus reference TRBV7-2 and TRBJ2-7, the full variable domain is GAGVSQSPSNKVTEKGKDVELRCDPISGHTALYWYRQSLGQGLEFLIYFQGNSAPDKSGLPSDRFSAERTGGSVSTLTIQRTQQEDSAVYLCASSTISLAGLSSYEQYFGPGTRLTVT.

The J gene is TRBJ1-2, the V gene TRBV4-3, with TRBD1 identical over 7 bases. The V and J ends lost 1 base and 8 bases, in that order; junction bases with no gene match: 10. CDR1 is LGHNA and CDR2 is YSLEER in the germline V gene. CDR3 length: 15 amino acids. CDR3 residues: CASSQGTGPQGGYTF. CDR3 bases: TGCGCCAGCAGCCAAGGGACAGGCCCCCAGGGGGGCTACACCTTC.

The rearrangement uses TRBV7-2 and TRBJ1-1; D uncertain. Germline V gene lookup returns CDR1 SGHTA and CDR2 FQGNSA. V was shortened by 2 bases and J by 3 bases, with 10 bases between the two germline ends. CDR3 size: 14 residues. CDR3 coding DNA: TGTGCCAGCAGCTTAAGAAGGTCGGACACTGAAGCTTTCTTT. It is translated as CASSLRRSDTEAFF.

The chain joins TRBV6-6 to TRBJ2-7, with D unresolved. V was cut by 5 bases and J by 0 bases, with 17 bases left in between. CDR3 length equals 16 residues. In germline, CDR1 is MNHNY, CDR2 SVGAGI (reference sequence). The CDR3 protein is CASSPPVERSSYEQYF. CDR3 coding DNA: TGTGCCAGCAGTCCGCCTGTGGAGCGCAGCTCCTACGAGCAGTACTTC.

The rearrangement links TRBV6-6 to TRBJ1-6; D might be TRBD1 (5 bases). The V end was cut by 4 bases, the J end by 7 bases, with 8 bases between. The CDR3 has 13 amino acids. CDR1 MNHNY and CDR2 SVGAGI come from the germline V gene (reference sequence). The CDR3 DNA reads TGTGCCAGCAGTTCTACAGGAAATTCACCCCTCCACTTT. Amino acid sequence: CASSSTGNSPLHF.

This chain joins TRBV7-2 and TRBJ1-2; D is uncertain. The V gene's germline CDR1 is SGHTA and CDR2 FQGNSA. Trimming took off 5 bases at V and 0 bases at J, with 10 bases between the two ends. The CDR3 has 14 amino acids. CDR3 protein: CASSPPVANYGYTF. The CDR3, as DNA: TGTGCCAGCAGCCCCCCCGTAGCTAACTATGGCTACACCTTC.

This sequence joins TRBV6-4 and TRBJ2-1; possibly TRBD2 for D (7 bases). The germline V and J ends were trimmed by 2 bases and 5 bases, with 13 bases remaining between them. This CDR3 contains 15 residues. The germline CDR1 and CDR2 sequences are MRHNA and SNTAGT. Here the CDR3 DNA reads TGTGCCAGCAGTGACAAGGGGGGGGCACACAATGAGCAGTTCTTC. It translates to CASSDKGGAHNEQFF.

This chain joins TRBV11-2 and TRBJ2-2; 9 bases match TRBD2. CDR1 and CDR2 (germline): SGHAT, FQNNGV. The ends lost 5 bases at V and 7 bases at J; junction bases unmatched: 8. This CDR3 is built from 15 residues. The CDR3: CASSAAGGRGGELFF. The CDR3 DNA is TGTGCCAGCAGCGCCGCGGGGGGGCGTGGCGGGGAGCTGTTTTTT.